This is a list of T cell receptor beta chains from one sample in a study of HIV-infected patients and healthy controls. TCRdb called the 5' RACE reads again in MiXCR, with one record for every CDR3 protein. The data show 9,500 or so distinct CDR3 sequences, with 5.2% seen just once and approximately 15% held by the top ten. The sequences come from blood, collected before antiretroviral therapy. The receptors come from an adult with HIV infection. CDR3s include the opening cysteine and the closing phenylalanine or tryptophan. Each record gives: CDR3 protein, CDR3 DNA, D gene, J gene, V gene, clone size. A D gene is named only where the DNA matches it firmly. The size of a clone is reported for some rows only, either as once, few or many, or as a class for expanded clones.

CDR3: CASPPPGASGYNEQFF; DNA: TGTGCCAGCCCCCCACCCGGGGCTAGCGGATACAATGAGCAGTTCTTC; D: TRBD2; J: TRBJ2-1; V: TRBV2; size: many
CDR3: CASSPTGTSGLSSYNEQFF; DNA: TGCGCCAGCAGCCCTACCGGGACTAGCGGTTTGAGCTCCTACAATGAGCAGTTCTTC; D: TRBD2; J: TRBJ2-1; V: TRBV5-1; size: medium-sized
CDR3: CASSPSTSGGPTGTQYF; DNA: TGTGCCAGCAGCCCATCGACTAGCGGGGGGCCTACCGGTACGCAGTATTTT; D: TRBD2; J: TRBJ2-3; V: TRBV11-2; size: -
CDR3: CASSFTRQETQYF; DNA: TGTGCCAGCAGCTTTACACGGCAAGAGACCCAGTACTTC; D: -; J: TRBJ2-5; V: TRBV7-8; size: medium-sized
CDR3: CASSQERFGELFF; DNA: TGTGCCAGCAGCCAGGAACGTTTCGGGGAGCTGTTTTTT; D: -; J: TRBJ2-2; V: TRBV3-1; size: many
CDR3: CASSLAKPDRGYQPQHF; DNA: TGTGCCAGCAGCTTAGCTAAACCGGACAGGGGATATCAGCCCCAGCATTTT; D: TRBD1; J: TRBJ1-5; V: TRBV7-2; size: -
CDR3: CSAPMAYEQYF; DNA: TGCAGTGCCCCCATGGCTTACGAGCAGTACTTC; D: -; J: TRBJ2-7; V: TRBV20-1; size: many
CDR3: CASSSGAYNEQFF; DNA: TGCGCCAGCTCAAGCGGAGCGTACAATGAGCAGTTCTTC; D: -; J: TRBJ2-1; V: TRBV10-2; size: medium-sized
CDR3: CASSEGAVNTEAFF; DNA: TGCGCCAGCAGCGAGGGGGCGGTGAACACTGAAGCTTTCTTT; D: TRBD1; J: TRBJ1-1; V: TRBV5-1; size: many
CDR3: CASSYVSYEQYF; DNA: TGTGCCAGCAGTTACGTCTCCTACGAGCAGTACTTC; D: -; J: TRBJ2-7; V: TRBV6-2/TRBV6-3; size: many
CDR3: CASSSGTGIREQYF; DNA: TGTGCCAGCAGCTCCGGGACAGGAATAAGGGAGCAGTACTTC; D: TRBD1; J: TRBJ2-7; V: TRBV7-9; size: few
CDR3: CASSSDRDNQPQHF; DNA: TGTGCCAGTAGTAGTGACAGGGACAATCAGCCCCAGCATTTT; D: TRBD1; J: TRBJ1-5; V: TRBV19; size: -
CDR3: CASSLAGQGFDEQYF; DNA: TGTGCCAGCAGCTTAGCGGGACAGGGGTTCGACGAGCAGTACTTC; D: TRBD1; J: TRBJ2-7; V: TRBV7-9; size: many
CDR3: CASSQGTAPWETQYF; DNA: TGTGCCAGCTCTCAGGGGACAGCTCCTTGGGAGACCCAGTACTTC; D: TRBD1; J: TRBJ2-5; V: TRBV11-2; size: many
CDR3: CASSQGSGGETQYF; DNA: TGTGCCAGCAGCCAAGGATCGGGGGGAGAGACCCAGTACTTC; D: TRBD2; J: TRBJ2-5; V: TRBV4-2; size: many
CDR3: CASSFNRFSGNTIYF; DNA: TGTGCCAGCAGTTTTAACAGATTCTCTGGAAACACCATATATTTT; D: -; J: TRBJ1-3; V: TRBV6-5; size: many
CDR3: CASSPRDSDYGYTF; DNA: TGTGCCAGCAGCCCCCGGGACAGCGACTATGGCTACACCTTC; D: TRBD1; J: TRBJ1-2; V: TRBV7-6; size: -
CDR3: CATKDGTGVYGYTF; DNA: TGTGCCACCAAAGACGGGACAGGGGTCTATGGCTACACCTTC; D: TRBD1; J: TRBJ1-2; V: TRBV6-5; size: many
CDR3: CATSSASYTQYF; DNA: TGTGCCACCAGCAGCGCTTCATATACGCAGTATTTT; D: -; J: TRBJ2-3; V: TRBV15; size: medium-sized
CDR3: CASSSGPSGSTDTQYF; DNA: TGTGCCAGCAGCTCGGGACCCTCAGGGAGCACAGATACGCAGTATTTT; D: -; J: TRBJ2-3; V: TRBV7-2; size: -
CDR3: CSASLNTEAFF; DNA: TGCAGTGCTAGTCTCAACACTGAAGCTTTCTTT; D: -; J: TRBJ1-1; V: TRBV20-1; size: -
CDR3: CATSQASGANVLTF; DNA: TGTGCCACCAGTCAGGCCTCTGGGGCCAACGTCCTGACTTTC; D: -; J: TRBJ2-6; V: TRBV24-1; size: many